Presented here are 25 T cell receptor beta chains from one specimen sequenced in a study of blood T cell repertoires in COVID-19. The table came from immunoSEQ multiplex PCR; TCRdb's copy has only in-frame clones and leaves some out. The table shows tens of thousands of clones, with under 95% occurring only once. Sequenced material: peripheral blood. The receptors were sampled from a human donor in a cohort sampled during active COVID-19.

The chain joins TRBV18 to TRBJ1-5; D is undetermined. Germline V gene sequence: CDR1 KGHSH, CDR2 LQKENI. Trimming took off 6 bases at V and 4 bases at J, with 13 bases between the two ends. This CDR3 comprises 14 residues. CDR3 protein: CASSQDKRNQPQHF. CDR3 DNA: TGTGCCAGCTCCCAAGACAAACGGAATCAGCCCCAGCATTTT.

The chain carries TRBV6-2 or TRBV6-3 and TRBJ1-1; perhaps TRBD1 as D (6 bases). The V gene lost 5 bases and the J gene lost 0 bases, with 7 bases spanning the gap. From germline, CDR1 is MNHEY and CDR2 SVGEGT. The CDR3 extends over 13 amino acids. Here the CDR3 reads CASSTGMNTEAFF. CDR3 coding DNA: TGTGCCAGCAGTACAGGGATGAACACTGAAGCTTTCTTT.

The table lists this clone with a few counts. This chain uses TRBV4-3 with TRBJ1-2; TRBD1 matches at 8 bases. The CDR3 is 18 amino acids. Germline CDR1 and CDR2: LGHNA and YSLEER. V was clipped by 0 bases and J by 2 bases; unmatched bases: 11. The CDR3 DNA is TGCGCCAGCAGCCAAGATCGAAGTCAGGGGGCGCAGAACTATGGCTACACCTTC. Translated: CASSQDRSQGAQNYGYTF.

V and J are TRBV19 and TRBJ2-7, with 8 positions matching TRBD1. The CDR3 length is 16 residues. The germline V gene has CDR1 LNHDA and CDR2 SQIVND (reference sequence). The junction had 13 bases not matched to a gene; V was cut back by 3 bases and J by 6 bases. CDR3 sequence: CASSISVTGVWSEQYF. The CDR3 bases are TGTGCCAGTAGTATTTCAGTGACAGGGGTCTGGTCCGAGCAGTACTTC.

This clone was picked up one time. This chain links TRBV3-1 (or the pseudogene TRBV3-2) with TRBJ1-5; D remains ambiguous. CDR3 length: 14 amino acids. Germline V gives CDR1 LGHDT, CDR2 YNNKEL (reference sequence). V was pared by 5 bases and J by 4 bases, with 12 bases between. In nucleotides, the CDR3 is TGTGCCAGCAGCTTTGACCCCGGGAATCAGCCCCAGCATTTT. As protein: CASSFDPGNQPQHF.

This sequence joins TRBV4-1 and TRBJ1-6; D is perhaps TRBD1 (5 bases). V was trimmed by 3 bases and J by 2 bases, leaving 11 bases between them. This CDR3 comprises 16 residues. CDR1 and CDR2 (germline): MGHRA, YSYEKL. The CDR3 DNA follows: TGCGCCAGCAGCCAGCAAACAGGAGCCTATAATTCACCCCTCCACTTT. This gives the protein CASSQQTGAYNSPLHF.

This chain connects TRBV19 to TRBJ1-5, with D perhaps TRBD1 (5 bases). Germline lookup yields CDR1 LNHDA and CDR2 SQIVND (reference sequence). CDR3 length: 18 amino acids. The germline V and J ends were trimmed by 5 bases and 0 bases, with 20 bases remaining between them. CDR3 protein: CASSPQRRGHYSNQPQHF. The CDR3 DNA follows: TGTGCCAGTAGTCCGCAGAGGCGGGGCCATTATAGCAATCAGCCCCAGCATTTT.

The rearrangement uses TRBV7-2 and TRBJ2-2, with D maybe TRBD2 (7 bases). Germline CDR1 is SGHTA and CDR2 is FQGNSA. The length of the CDR3 is 15 residues. Trimming pared 0 bases from V and 7 bases from J, leaving 12 bases between. The CDR3 sequence is CASSLAGGPSGELFF. Here the CDR3 DNA reads TGTGCCAGCAGCTTAGCGGGGGGGCCCAGCGGGGAGCTGTTTTTT.

The chain joins TRBV3-1 (or the pseudogene TRBV3-2) to TRBJ1-2; D ambiguous. Trimming shortened V by 0 bases and J by 3 bases, and 11 bases separated the two germline ends. The CDR3 runs to 15 residues. CDR1 LGHDT and CDR2 YNNKEL come from the germline V gene (reference sequence). CDR3 amino acids: CASSQDTYGDYGYTF. The CDR3 DNA reads as TGTGCCAGCAGCCAAGATACATACGGGGACTATGGCTACACCTTC.

This sequence joins TRBV18 and TRBJ2-1; 9 bases are a match to TRBD2. CDR3 size: 15 residues. V shed 2 bases, J shed 4 bases, and the junction held 3 bases outside the gene matches. Germline loops: CDR1 KGHSH, CDR2 LQKENI. The CDR3 reads CASSPMRGGYNEQFF. For the CDR3, the DNA is TGTGCCAGCTCACCAATGCGGGGGGGATACAATGAGCAGTTCTTC.

The chain links TRBV7-3 to TRBJ2-1; TRBD2 matches at 8 bases. Per germline, CDR1 SGHTA and CDR2 FQGTGA. CDR3 length: 16 amino acids. Trimming took 2 bases from V and 8 from J; bases not matched to a gene: 11. Here the CDR3 reads CASSLGRGTRRDEQFF. The CDR3 DNA follows: TGTGCCAGCAGCTTAGGAAGGGGGACTAGGCGGGATGAGCAGTTCTTC.

The V call is TRBV5-6, the J call TRBJ2-7; D is possibly TRBD2 (6 bases). The CDR3 extends over 13 amino acids. CDR1 SGHDT and CDR2 YYEEEE come from the germline V gene. Trimming shortened V by 6 bases and J by 5 bases, and 15 bases separated the two germline ends. CDR3 sequence: CASTSREVNEQYF. The CDR3 bases are TGTGCCAGCACCTCCAGGGAGGTCAACGAGCAGTACTTC.

This clone was detected once. The V call is TRBV6-2 or TRBV6-3, the J call TRBJ2-3; D is possibly TRBD2 (6 bases). The V gene lost 5 bases and the J gene lost 0 bases, with 12 bases spanning the gap. The CDR3 consists of 15 residues. Germline CDR1 and CDR2: MNHEY and SVGEGT. CDR3 sequence (DNA): TGTGCCAGCAGTGGCGGGACTTCTAGCACAGATACGCAGTATTTT. This translates into CASSGGTSSTDTQYF.

V usage is TRBV10-3 and J usage is TRBJ1-2; D gene uncertain. Germline CDR1 ENHRY, CDR2 SYGVKD. The CDR3 has 14 amino acids. Deletions cut 8 bases from V and 2 bases from J, with 15 bases between. The CDR3: CAIQPTYLNYGYTF. CDR3 in DNA: TGTGCCATCCAGCCGACATACCTGAACTATGGCTACACCTTC.

The gene calls are TRBV29-1 and TRBJ2-1; weak D call: TRBD1 (5 bases). Germline CDR1 and CDR2: SQVTM and ANQGSEA. The V and J ends lost 0 bases and 6 bases respectively, with 15 bases between them. The CDR3 is 15 amino acids. The CDR3 spells CSVEDRLSRVNEQFF. The CDR3 region has the DNA TGCAGCGTTGAAGATCGTCTGTCCAGGGTCAATGAGCAGTTCTTC.

The chain joins TRBV5-1 to TRBJ2-1, with 9 positions matching TRBD2. The V segment lost 5 bases and the J segment 7 bases; nucleotides outside the gene matches: 7. This CDR3 is built from 14 residues. CDR1 is SGHRS, CDR2 YFSETQ, per germline. CDR3 in amino acids: CASRLAGEWNEQFF. The CDR3 DNA reads as TGCGCCAGCAGGTTAGCGGGGGAGTGGAATGAGCAGTTCTTC.

The rearrangement joins TRBV11-2 to TRBJ1-1; 7 nucleotides line up with TRBD1. V dropped 5 bases and J dropped 0; count of bases not matched to a gene: 15. The CDR3 is made up of 18 amino acids. CDR1 is SGHAT and CDR2 is FQNNGV in the germline V gene. CDR3 coding DNA: TGTGCCAGCAGCCAACCGTGGGGCAGGGGGGAGGTGAACACTGAAGCTTTCTTT. Its translation: CASSQPWGRGEVNTEAFF.

This rearrangement joins TRBV7-6 to TRBJ1-5; D perhaps matches TRBD1 (5 bases). The CDR3 has 14 residues. CDR1 SGHVS and CDR2 FNYEAQ come from the germline V gene. Trimming took off 4 bases at V and 6 bases at J, with 13 bases between the two ends. CDR3 residues: CASSSLGVGQPQHF. In nucleotides, the CDR3 is TGTGCCAGCAGCTCTTTAGGGGTGGGTCAGCCCCAGCATTTT.

The chain couples TRBV5-4 to TRBJ1-1, with 7 bases aligning to TRBD1. Germline assignment: CDR1 SGHNT and CDR2 YYREEE (reference sequence). Losses at the gene ends were 6 bases for V and 1 base for J; bases not matched to a gene: 6. CDR3 length: 14 residues. The CDR3 spells CASNQQGRNTEAFF. CDR3 nucleotides: TGTGCCAGCAACCAACAGGGGCGGAACACTGAAGCTTTCTTT. Using reference TRBV5-4 and TRBJ1-1 for the parts outside the CDR3, the full variable domain is ETGVTQSPTHLIKTRGQQVTLRCSSQSGHNTVSWYQQALGQGPQFIFQYYREEENGRGNFPPRFSGLQFPNYSSELNVNALELDDSALYLCASNQQGRNTEAFFGQGTRLTVV.

The chain employs TRBV7-2 and TRBJ1-1; 10 nucleotides match TRBD1. Germline CDR1 and CDR2: SGHTA and FQGNSA. CDR3 length equals 15 residues. The V gene end was trimmed by 3 bases and the J gene end by 1 base; junction bases not matched to a gene: 2. CDR3 DNA: TGTGCCAGCAGCTTGAGGACAGGGGGGAACACTGAAGCTTTCTTT. Protein product: CASSLRTGGNTEAFF.

CDR3 sequence: CASSFGTTALEQYF. CDR3 bases: TGTGCCAGCAGTTTCGGGACAACGGCGCTCGAGCAGTACTTC. This chain links TRBV27 with TRBJ2-7, with a tentative D call TRBD1 (6 bases). CDR3 length: 14 amino acids. CDR1 is MNHEY and CDR2 is SMNVEV in the germline V gene (reference sequence). V was clipped by 3 bases and J by 6 bases, with 15 bases between them.

This clone was counted between two and nine times. The chain uses TRBV7-8 and TRBJ1-2; perhaps TRBD1 as D (6 bases). Germline CDR1 SGHVS, CDR2 FQNEAQ. This CDR3 region has 14 residues. V shed 4 bases and J shed 3 bases, with 12 bases lying between them. CDR3 in amino acids: CASSSQGLHYGYTF. The CDR3 nucleotides are TGTGCCAGCAGCTCCCAGGGGCTGCACTATGGCTACACCTTC.

This clone was detected many times. The chain combines TRBV6-4 with TRBJ1-1; TRBD1 matches 10 bases. J gave up 3 bases and V 8 bases, and 9 bases lay outside the gene matches. Germline CDR1 MRHNA, CDR2 SNTAGT. The CDR3 spans 15 residues. CDR3 DNA sequence: TGTGCCAGCCGTCCCGGGACAGGGGCGGACACTGAAGCTTTCTTT. It specifies CASRPGTGADTEAFF.

The chain has TRBV6-5 and TRBJ2-7, with D possibly being TRBD1 (6 bases). Deletions cut 5 bases from V and 0 bases from J, with 14 bases between. Germline V gene sequence: CDR1 MNHEY, CDR2 SVGAGI. The CDR3 has 15 residues. CDR3 in amino acids: CASSLRDIGSYEQYF. The CDR3, as DNA: TGTGCCAGCAGTCTCCGGGACATCGGCTCCTACGAGCAGTACTTC.

V and J are TRBV5-1 and TRBJ1-1; 7 bases line up with TRBD1. V lost 1 base and J lost 11; bases outside the gene matches: 8. The CDR3 has 13 residues. The germline V gene has CDR1 SGHRS and CDR2 YFSETQ. The CDR3 region has the DNA TGCGCCAGCAGCTTGCCTGACAGGGCCTGGGCTTTCTTT. This translates into CASSLPDRAWAFF.